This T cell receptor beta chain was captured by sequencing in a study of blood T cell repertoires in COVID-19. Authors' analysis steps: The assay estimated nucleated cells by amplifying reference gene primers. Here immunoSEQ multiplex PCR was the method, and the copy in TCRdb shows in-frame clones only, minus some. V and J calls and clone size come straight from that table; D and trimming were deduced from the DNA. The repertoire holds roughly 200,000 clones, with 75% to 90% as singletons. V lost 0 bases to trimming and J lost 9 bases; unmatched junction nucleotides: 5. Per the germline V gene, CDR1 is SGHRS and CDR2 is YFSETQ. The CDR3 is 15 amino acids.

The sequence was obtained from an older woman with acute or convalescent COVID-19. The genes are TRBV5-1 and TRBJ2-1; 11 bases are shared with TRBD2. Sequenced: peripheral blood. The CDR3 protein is CASSLELAGEGEQFF. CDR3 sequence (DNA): TGCGCCAGCAGCTTGGAACTAGCGGGAGAGGGTGAGCAGTTCTTC.